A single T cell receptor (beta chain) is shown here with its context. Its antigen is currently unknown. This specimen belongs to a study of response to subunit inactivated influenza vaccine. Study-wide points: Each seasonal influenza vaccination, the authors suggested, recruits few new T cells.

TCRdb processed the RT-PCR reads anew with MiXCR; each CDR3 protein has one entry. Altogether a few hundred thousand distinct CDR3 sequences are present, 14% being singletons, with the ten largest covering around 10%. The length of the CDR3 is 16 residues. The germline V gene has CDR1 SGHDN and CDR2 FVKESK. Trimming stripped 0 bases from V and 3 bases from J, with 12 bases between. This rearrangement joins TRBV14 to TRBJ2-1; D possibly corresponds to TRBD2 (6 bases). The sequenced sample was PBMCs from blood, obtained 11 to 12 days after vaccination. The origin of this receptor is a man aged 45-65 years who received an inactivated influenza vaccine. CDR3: CASSQDRTSRYNEQFF. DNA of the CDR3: TGTGCCAGCAGCCAAGATCGCACTAGCCGCTACAATGAGCAGTTCTTC.